This entry features one TCR beta chain sequence. Its antigen is currently unknown. A read error is possible here, since a much larger clone lies one base away. The time point: newly diagnosed GD, antithyroid drugs for less than 3 months. Extracted PBMC RNA gave rise to the TCR library. Relying on iRepertoire HTBI primers and Arm-PCR of CDR3 regions, the team built TCR beta libraries. Per the original data handling: Overall, samples carried approximately 60 TRBV and 14 TRBJ segments. TCRdb redid the calling of the multiplex PCR reads with MiXCR, one entry per CDR3 protein. The V and J calls shown here were made by TCRdb, not taken from the authors' results. The data show 400,000 to 500,000 distinct CDR3 sequences, 14% to 15% seen once. This entry is derived from a study of regulatory T cells in long-lasting Graves disease. General study results and limits: Under persistent disease, TRBV28, TRBJ1-2 and TRBJ2-5 were used preferentially. Sampling was limited to peripheral blood rather than thyroid tissue.

This CDR3 comprises 14 residues. CDR1 is LNHDA, CDR2 SQIVND, per germline (reference sequence). These records were also assigned to another study, of T cells in Graves' hyperthyroidism and ophthalmopathy. That source adds: Expanded thyroid clonotypes (above 0.001) were mostly also found in blood.

Sequencing used peripheral blood mononuclear cells (PBMCs), obtained at new diagnosis, from a patient treated with antithyroid drugs. The gene calls are TRBV19 and TRBJ1-5; the D is unclear. The TCR sequence derives from a woman aged 25 to 39 with Graves disease. CDR3 in DNA: TGTGTCAGTCGGGCTTTAGTCGTGGGTCAGCCCCAGCATTTT. It specifies CVSRALVVGQPQHF.